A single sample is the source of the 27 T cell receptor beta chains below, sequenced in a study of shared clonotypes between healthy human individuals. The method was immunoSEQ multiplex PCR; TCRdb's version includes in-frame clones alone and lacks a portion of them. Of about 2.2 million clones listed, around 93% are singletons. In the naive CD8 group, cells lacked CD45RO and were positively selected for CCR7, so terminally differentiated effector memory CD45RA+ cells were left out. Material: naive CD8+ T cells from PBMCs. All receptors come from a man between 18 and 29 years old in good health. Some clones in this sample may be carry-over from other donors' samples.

CDR3: CASTTGLNQPQHF. The CDR3 DNA reads as TGTGCCAGCACGACAGGGCTCAATCAGCCCCAGCATTTT. The chain carries TRBV7-2 and TRBJ1-5; 7 bases fit TRBD1. The ends lost 7 bases at V and 3 bases at J; junction bases unmatched: 3. This CDR3 contains 13 residues. Germline V CDR1 and CDR2: SGHTA, FQGNSA.

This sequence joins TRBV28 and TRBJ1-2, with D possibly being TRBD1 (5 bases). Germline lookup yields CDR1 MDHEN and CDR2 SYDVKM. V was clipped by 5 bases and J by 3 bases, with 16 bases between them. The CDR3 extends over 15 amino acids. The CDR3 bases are TGTGCCAGCAGTCTCAGGAGAAAGACAGACTATGGCTACACCTTC. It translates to CASSLRRKTDYGYTF.

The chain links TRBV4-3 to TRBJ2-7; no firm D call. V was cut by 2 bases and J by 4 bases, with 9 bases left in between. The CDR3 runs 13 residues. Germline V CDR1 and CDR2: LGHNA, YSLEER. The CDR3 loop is CASSQQTSYEQYF. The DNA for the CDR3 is TGCGCCAGCAGCCAACAGACGAGTTACGAGCAGTACTTC.

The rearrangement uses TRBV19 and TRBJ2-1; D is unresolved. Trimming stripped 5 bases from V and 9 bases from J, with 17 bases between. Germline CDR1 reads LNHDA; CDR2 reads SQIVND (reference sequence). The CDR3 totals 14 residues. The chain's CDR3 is CASSHQEFGVEQFF. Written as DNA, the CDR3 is TGTGCCAGTAGTCATCAGGAGTTTGGGGTTGAGCAGTTCTTC.

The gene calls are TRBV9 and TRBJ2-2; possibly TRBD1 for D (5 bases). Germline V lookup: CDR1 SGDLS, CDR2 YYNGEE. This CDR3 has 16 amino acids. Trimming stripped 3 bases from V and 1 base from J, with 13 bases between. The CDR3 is CASSAESGQNTGELFF. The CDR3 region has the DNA TGTGCCAGCAGCGCCGAATCAGGGCAGAACACCGGGGAGCTGTTTTTT.

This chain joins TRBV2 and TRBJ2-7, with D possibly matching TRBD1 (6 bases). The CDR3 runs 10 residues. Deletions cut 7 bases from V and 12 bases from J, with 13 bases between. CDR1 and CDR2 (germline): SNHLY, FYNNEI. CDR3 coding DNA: TGTGCCAGCATCGAGGGGGACGTGTACTTC. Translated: CASIEGDVYF.

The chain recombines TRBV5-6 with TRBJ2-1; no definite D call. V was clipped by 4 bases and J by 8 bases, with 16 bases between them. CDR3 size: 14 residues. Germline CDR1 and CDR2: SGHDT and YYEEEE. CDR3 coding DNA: TGTGCCAGCAGCCTTCAGGACCTTACCCATGAGCAGTTCTTC. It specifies CASSLQDLTHEQFF.

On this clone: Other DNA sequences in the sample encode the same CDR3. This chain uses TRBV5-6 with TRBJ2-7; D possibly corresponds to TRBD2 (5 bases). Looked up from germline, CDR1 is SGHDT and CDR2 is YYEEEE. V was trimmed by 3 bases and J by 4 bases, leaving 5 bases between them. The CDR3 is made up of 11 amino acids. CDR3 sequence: CASSSGYEQYF. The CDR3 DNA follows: TGTGCCAGCAGCTCGGGGTACGAGCAGTACTTC.

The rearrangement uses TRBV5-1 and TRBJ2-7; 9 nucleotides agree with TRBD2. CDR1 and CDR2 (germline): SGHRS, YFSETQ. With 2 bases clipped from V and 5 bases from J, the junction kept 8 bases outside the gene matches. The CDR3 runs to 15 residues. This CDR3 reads CASSLALAGRDEQYF. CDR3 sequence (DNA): TGCGCCAGCAGCTTAGCGCTAGCGGGGAGGGACGAGCAGTACTTC.

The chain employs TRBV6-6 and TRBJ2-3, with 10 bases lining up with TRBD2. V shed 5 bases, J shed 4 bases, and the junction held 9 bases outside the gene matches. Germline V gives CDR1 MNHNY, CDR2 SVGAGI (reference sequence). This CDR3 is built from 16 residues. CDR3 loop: CASSRFSGRRSDTQYF. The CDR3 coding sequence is TGTGCCAGCAGTCGATTTAGCGGGAGGAGATCAGATACGCAGTATTTT.

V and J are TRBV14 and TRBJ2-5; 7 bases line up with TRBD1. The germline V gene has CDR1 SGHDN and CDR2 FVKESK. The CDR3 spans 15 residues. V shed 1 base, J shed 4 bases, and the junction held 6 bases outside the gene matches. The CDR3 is CASSQGVGTAETQYF. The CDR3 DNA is TGTGCCAGCAGCCAAGGCGTCGGGACAGCAGAGACCCAGTACTTC.

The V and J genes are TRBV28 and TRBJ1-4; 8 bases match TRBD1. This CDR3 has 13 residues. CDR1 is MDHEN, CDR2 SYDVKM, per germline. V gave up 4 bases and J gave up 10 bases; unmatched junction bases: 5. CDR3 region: CASSSRTGPKLFF. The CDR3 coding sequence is TGTGCCAGCAGTTCACGGACAGGGCCAAAACTGTTTTTT.

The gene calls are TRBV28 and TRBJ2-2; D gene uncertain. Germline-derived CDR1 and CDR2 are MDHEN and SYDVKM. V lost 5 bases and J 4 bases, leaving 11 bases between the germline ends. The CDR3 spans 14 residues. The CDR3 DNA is TGTGCCAGCAGTCCCCGGGTTGTCACCGGGGAGCTGTTTTTT. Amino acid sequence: CASSPRVVTGELFF.

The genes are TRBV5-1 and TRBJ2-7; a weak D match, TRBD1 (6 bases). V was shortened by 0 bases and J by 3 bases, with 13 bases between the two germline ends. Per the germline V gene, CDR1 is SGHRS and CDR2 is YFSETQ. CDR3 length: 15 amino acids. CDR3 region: CASSLAQGRYYEQYF. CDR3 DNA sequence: TGCGCCAGCAGCTTGGCACAGGGTCGGTACTACGAGCAGTACTTC.

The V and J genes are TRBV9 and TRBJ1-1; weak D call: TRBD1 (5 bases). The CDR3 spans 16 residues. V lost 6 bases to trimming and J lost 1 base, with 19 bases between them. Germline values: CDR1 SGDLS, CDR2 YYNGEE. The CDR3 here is CASTPGHKIGNTEAFF. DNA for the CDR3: TGTGCCAGCACCCCGGGGCACAAAATAGGGAACACTGAAGCTTTCTTT. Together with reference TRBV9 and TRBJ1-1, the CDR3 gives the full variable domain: DSGVTQTPKHLITATGQRVTLRCSPRSGDLSVYWYQQSLDQGLQFLIQYYNGEERAKGNILERFSAQQFPDLHSELNLSSLELGDSALYFCASTPGHKIGNTEAFFGQGTRLTVV.

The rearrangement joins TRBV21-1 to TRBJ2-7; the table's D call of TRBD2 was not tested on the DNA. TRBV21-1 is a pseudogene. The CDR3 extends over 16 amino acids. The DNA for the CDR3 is TGTGCCAGCAGCAAACTAAAAAGCGGGAGGTGGGACGAGCAGTACTTC. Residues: CASSKLKSGRWDEQYF.

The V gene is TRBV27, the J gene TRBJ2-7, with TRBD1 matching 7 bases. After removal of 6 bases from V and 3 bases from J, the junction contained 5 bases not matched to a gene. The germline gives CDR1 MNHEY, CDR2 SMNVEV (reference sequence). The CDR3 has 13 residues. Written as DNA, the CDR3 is TGTGCCAGCAGCCAGGGGGTAGTCTACGAGCAGTACTTC. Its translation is CASSQGVVYEQYF.

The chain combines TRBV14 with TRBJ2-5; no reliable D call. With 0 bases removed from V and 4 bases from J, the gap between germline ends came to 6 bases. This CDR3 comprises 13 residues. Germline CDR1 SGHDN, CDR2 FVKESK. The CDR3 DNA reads TGTGCCAGCAGCCAAGATCTGGGAGAGACCCAGTACTTC. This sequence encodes CASSQDLGETQYF.

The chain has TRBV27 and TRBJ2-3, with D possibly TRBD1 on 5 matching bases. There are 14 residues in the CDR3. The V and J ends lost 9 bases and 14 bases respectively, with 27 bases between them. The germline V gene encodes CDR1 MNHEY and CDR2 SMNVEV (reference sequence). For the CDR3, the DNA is TGTGCCAGTCGTGGGGCAGCCCAAGCACTTACGGGGTATTTT. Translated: CASRGAAQALTGYF.

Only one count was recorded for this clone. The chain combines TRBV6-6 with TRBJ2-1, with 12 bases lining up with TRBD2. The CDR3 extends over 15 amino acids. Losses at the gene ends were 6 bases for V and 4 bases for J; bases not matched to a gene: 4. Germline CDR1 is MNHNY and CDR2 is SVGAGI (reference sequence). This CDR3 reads CASRLGTSGYNEQFF. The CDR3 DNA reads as TGTGCCAGCAGACTCGGGACTAGCGGGTACAATGAGCAGTTCTTC.

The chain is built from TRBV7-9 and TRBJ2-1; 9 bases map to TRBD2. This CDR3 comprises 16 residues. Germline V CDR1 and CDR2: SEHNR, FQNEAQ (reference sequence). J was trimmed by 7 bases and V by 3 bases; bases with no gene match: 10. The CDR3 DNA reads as TGTGCCAGCAGCTTCTCAGGTAGCGGGAGAAAAAATGAGCAGTTCTTC. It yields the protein CASSFSGSGRKNEQFF.

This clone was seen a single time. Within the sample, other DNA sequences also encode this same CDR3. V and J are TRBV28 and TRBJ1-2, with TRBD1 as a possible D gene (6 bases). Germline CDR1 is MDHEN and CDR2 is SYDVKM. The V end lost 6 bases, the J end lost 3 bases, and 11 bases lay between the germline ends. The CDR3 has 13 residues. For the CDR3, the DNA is TGTGCCAGCAGCCTCAGGGGTTACTATGGCTACACCTTC. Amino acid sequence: CASSLRGYYGYTF.

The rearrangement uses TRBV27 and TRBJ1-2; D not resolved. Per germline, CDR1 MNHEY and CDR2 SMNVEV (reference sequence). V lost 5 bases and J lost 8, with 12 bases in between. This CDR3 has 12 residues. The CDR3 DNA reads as TGTGCCAGCAGTCCCGGCGGTCCCGGCTACACCTTC. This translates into CASSPGGPGYTF.

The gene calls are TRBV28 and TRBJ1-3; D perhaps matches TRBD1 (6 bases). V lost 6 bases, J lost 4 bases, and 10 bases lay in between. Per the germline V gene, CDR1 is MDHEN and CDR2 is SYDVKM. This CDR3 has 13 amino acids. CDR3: CASSRTGGNTIYF. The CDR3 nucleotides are TGTGCCAGCAGCAGAACAGGGGGAAACACCATATATTTT.

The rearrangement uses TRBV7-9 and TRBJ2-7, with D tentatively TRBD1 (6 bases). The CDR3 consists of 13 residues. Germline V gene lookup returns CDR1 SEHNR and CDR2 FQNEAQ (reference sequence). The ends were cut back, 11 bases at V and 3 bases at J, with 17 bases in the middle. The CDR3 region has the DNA TGTGCCGGTGGGGCAGGGGCTCGCTACGAGCAGTACTTC. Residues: CAGGAGARYEQYF.

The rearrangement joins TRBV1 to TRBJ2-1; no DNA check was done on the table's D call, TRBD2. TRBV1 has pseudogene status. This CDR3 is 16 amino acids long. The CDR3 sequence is CTSSRTSGRSYNEQFF. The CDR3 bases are TGCACCAGCAGCCGGACTAGCGGGAGGTCCTACAATGAGCAGTTCTTC.

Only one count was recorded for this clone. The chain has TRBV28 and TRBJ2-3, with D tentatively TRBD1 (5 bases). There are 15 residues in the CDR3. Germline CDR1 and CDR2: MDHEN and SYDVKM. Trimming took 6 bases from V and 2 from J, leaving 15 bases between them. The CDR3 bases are TGTGCCAGCAGGTCAGGGTGGAGTCTCACAGATACGCAGTATTTT. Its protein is CASRSGWSLTDTQYF. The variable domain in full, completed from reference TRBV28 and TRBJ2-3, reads DVKVTQSSRYLVKRTGEKVFLECVQDMDHENMFWYRQDPGLGLRLIYFSYDVKMKEKGDIPEGYSVSREKKERFSLILESASTNQTSMYLCASRSGWSLTDTQYFGPGTRLTVL.